The 6 T cell receptor beta chains below all came from one sample that was sequenced in a study of shared clonotypes between healthy human individuals. Assay used: immunoSEQ multiplex PCR; TCRdb lists only in-frame clones, some missing. This table holds about 480,000 clones, about 80% found once. Source material: PBMCs. All receptors derive from a woman aged 40 to 50 in good health. Some clones in this sample may be carry-over from other donors' samples.

This chain uses TRBV6-1 with TRBJ2-7, with a tentative D call TRBD1 (5 bases). Per the germline V gene, CDR1 is MNHNS and CDR2 is SASEGT. CDR3 length: 14 residues. V lost 4 bases and J lost 2, with 12 bases in between. CDR3 protein: CASSVTVGTYEQYF. The CDR3 DNA follows: TGTGCCAGCAGTGTGACAGTTGGCACCTACGAGCAGTACTTC.

This clone occurred once. The chain has TRBV28 and TRBJ2-7, with 7 bases identical to TRBD1. Trimming removed 4 bases from V and 0 bases from J; junction bases left unmatched: 6. Per germline, CDR1 MDHEN and CDR2 SYDVKM. This CDR3 has 15 amino acids. CDR3 bases: TGTGCCAGCAGTTCCCAGGACAGGATCTCCTACGAGCAGTACTTC. The encoded protein is CASSSQDRISYEQYF.

This sequence joins TRBV7-9 and TRBJ1-2, with 7 positions matching TRBD1. The CDR3 runs to 15 residues. The germline CDR1 and CDR2 sequences are SEHNR and FQNEAQ (reference sequence). V shed 5 bases, J shed 3 bases, and the junction held 9 bases outside the gene matches. CDR3 residues: CASSDLQGRDYGYTF. For the CDR3, the DNA is TGTGCCAGCAGCGATCTACAGGGGCGTGACTATGGCTACACCTTC.

This sequence joins TRBV9 and TRBJ2-1; TRBD2 agrees at 10 bases. V dropped 0 bases and J dropped 7; count of bases not matched to a gene: 1. Germline CDR1 is SGDLS and CDR2 is YYNGEE. The CDR3 covers 14 residues. The CDR3 bases are TGTGCCAGCAGCGTAGGGACTAGCGGAAATGAGCAGTTCTTC. This encodes CASSVGTSGNEQFF.

The chain carries TRBV11-2 and TRBJ1-6; D gene uncertain. The V end lost 5 bases, the J end lost 7 bases, and 6 bases lay between the germline ends. The germline gives CDR1 SGHAT, CDR2 FQNNGV. The CDR3 has 12 residues. Written as DNA, the CDR3 is TGTGCCAGCAGCCGTCCGAATTCACCCCTCCACTTT. Residues: CASSRPNSPLHF.

The rearrangement links TRBV19 to TRBJ1-5, with a weak D call TRBD1 (5 bases). The germline V gene has CDR1 LNHDA and CDR2 SQIVND (reference sequence). Trimming removed 5 bases at V and 7 bases at J, with 18 bases between. The CDR3 is 15 residues long. The CDR3 is CASSSGTGRRQPQHF. CDR3 in DNA: TGTGCCAGTAGTTCCGGGACCGGACGTAGGCAGCCCCAGCATTTT.